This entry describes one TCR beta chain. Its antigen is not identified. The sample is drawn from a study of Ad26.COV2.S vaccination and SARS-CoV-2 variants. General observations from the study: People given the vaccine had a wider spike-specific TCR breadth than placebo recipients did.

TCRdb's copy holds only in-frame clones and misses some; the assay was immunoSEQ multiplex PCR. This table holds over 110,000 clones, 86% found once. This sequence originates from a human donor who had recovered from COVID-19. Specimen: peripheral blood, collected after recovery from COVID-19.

This CDR3 reads CASSLQQGGGYTF. The CDR3 nucleotides read TGTGCCAGCAGTTTACAACAGGGGGGAGGCTACACCTTC. The gene calls are TRBV28 and TRBJ1-2, with 8 bases aligning to TRBD1. The V segment lost 2 bases and the J segment 8 bases; nucleotides outside the gene matches: 4. CDR3 length equals 13 residues. Germline loops: CDR1 MDHEN, CDR2 SYDVKM.